These T cell receptor beta chains were read from a single sample in a study of blood T cell repertoires in COVID-19. Measured with immunoSEQ multiplex PCR; TCRdb has only the in-frame clones, and not every one. The table records about 300,000 clones, just under 90% of them present only once. Sample: peripheral blood. The source of these receptors is a young woman with COVID-19, enrolled during active disease. Both conserved end residues are part of each CDR3. Each record gives: clone size, V gene, J gene, D gene, CDR3 protein, CDR3 DNA. A D gene is named only where the DNA matches it firmly. Clone sizes are given selectively: once, few, many, or a class where the clone is expanded.

.	TRBV28	TRBJ1-2	.	CASKIPRTHLGYTF	TGTGCCAGCAAAATCCCTCGGACACATCTCGGCTACACCTTC
once	TRBV5-4	TRBJ1-6	.	CASSFQGGSNSPLHF	TGTGCCAGCAGCTTCCAGGGCGGCTCAAATTCACCCCTCCACTTT
.	TRBV7-2	TRBJ1-5	TRBD1	CASSLAQGAAQPQHF	TGTGCCAGCAGCTTAGCTCAGGGGGCGGCTCAGCCCCAGCATTTT
.	TRBV5-5	TRBJ2-5	.	CASSLTVLQETQYF	TGTGCCAGCAGCTTAACGGTTCTTCAAGAGACCCAGTACTTC
.	TRBV19	TRBJ1-2	TRBD1	CASSFPGQAPIF	TGTGCCAGTAGTTTTCCGGGACAGGCCCCAATCTTC
.	TRBV7-6	TRBJ2-1	.	CASSHRGGGGWSSYNEQFF	TGTGCCAGCAGCCACAGGGGGGGTGGAGGTTGGTCCTCCTACAATGAGCAGTTCTTC
.	TRBV5-8	TRBJ1-1	.	CASSLQGVLNTEAFF	TGTGCCAGCAGCTTACAAGGGGTCTTGAACACTGAAGCTTTCTTT
.	TRBV18	TRBJ1-6	.	CASSLQGSNSPLHF	TGTGCCAGCTCACTTCAGGGTAGTAATTCACCCCTCCACTTT
.	TRBV10-3	TRBJ1-2	.	CAISEFGTPNYGYTF	TGTGCCATCAGTGAGTTCGGGACACCCAACTATGGCTACACCTTC
.	TRBV6-2/TRBV6-3	TRBJ2-1	.	CASSYLSNEQFF	TGTGCCAGCAGTTACTTATCTAATGAGCAGTTCTTC
.	TRBV6-5	TRBJ1-2	TRBD1	CASSYTGQGVGYTF	TGTGCCAGCAGTTACACGGGACAGGGGGTAGGCTACACCTTC